The clone carrying this TCR beta chain has a count of ten or more. Its cognate antigen is unknown. These data originate in a study of T-cell reconstitution after alpha-beta-depleted transplantation in children. Study results and caveats: After transplant, at about two months, alpha-beta T cells were reportedly derived from several hundred expanded graft clones. Diversity of TCRbeta at day 60 was high in some patients, arising from surviving recipient T cells and thymic progenitors. Newly made T cells mostly supplied T-cell counts and diversity one year after transplant.

Preparation of the TCRbeta library was carried out with unique molecular identifiers. Each CDR3 protein is one row after TCRdb ran MiXCR on the PCR reads. The repertoire holds 29,000 or so distinct CDR3 sequences, about 6.3% seen once, with approximately 7% in the top ten. The receptor was isolated from a male patient under 18 who had a stem cell transplant for acute myeloid leukemia, so the T cells may come from the graft donor. The sample in question was PBMCs, mostly from graft donor cells, obtained 180 days after TCRalphabeta/CD19-depleted stem cell transplant.

The CDR3 region has the DNA TGCGCCAGCAGCTTGCCCGGAGATAACACTGAAGCTTTCTTT. Residues: CASSLPGDNTEAFF. V gene TRBV5-1 combines with J gene TRBJ1-1; D gene unclear. Germline CDR1 SGHRS, CDR2 YFSETQ. V lost 1 base to trimming and J lost 2 bases, with 9 bases between them. The CDR3 sequence is 14 residues long.